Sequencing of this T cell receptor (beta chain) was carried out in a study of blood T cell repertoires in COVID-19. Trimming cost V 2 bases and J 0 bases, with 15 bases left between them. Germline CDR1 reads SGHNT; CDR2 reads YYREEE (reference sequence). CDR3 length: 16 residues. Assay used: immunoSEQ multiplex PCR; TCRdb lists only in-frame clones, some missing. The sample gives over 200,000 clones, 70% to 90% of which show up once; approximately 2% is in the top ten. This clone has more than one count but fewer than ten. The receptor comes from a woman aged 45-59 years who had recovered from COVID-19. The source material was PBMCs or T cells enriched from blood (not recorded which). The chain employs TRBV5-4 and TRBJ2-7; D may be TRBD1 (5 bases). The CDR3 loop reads CASSFETTARSYEQYF. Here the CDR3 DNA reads TGTGCCAGCAGCTTTGAAACGACAGCCCGCTCCTACGAGCAGTACTTC.